By share of the sample, the clone carrying this T cell receptor (beta chain) is large. Its matching antigen is unknown. TRBV12-4/TRBJ1-2 clonotypes were amplified with adaptor-ligated barcode primers. In TCRdb, the multiplex PCR reads were re-called with MiXCR into one record per CDR3 protein. The profile shows several hundred distinct CDR3 sequences, 25% to 30% of them singletons. The CDR3 is made up of 13 amino acids. V was cut by 6 bases and J by 0 bases, with 8 bases left in between. Overall study results and limits: Under 2.1% of tumor Treg sequences matched blood Tregs or memory cells.

The sequence derives from a female donor with breast cancer. This chain uses TRBV12-3 or TRBV12-4 with TRBJ1-2; D remains ambiguous. The specimen was memory CD4+ T cells sorted from blood. Subset given: memory CD4+ T cells, CD4+CD45RO+CD25-. In DNA, the CDR3 is TGTGCCAGCAGGCCAGAAACTAACTATGGCTACACCTTC. It translates to CASRPETNYGYTF.